This T cell receptor beta chain was sequenced for a study of T cells in localized non-small cell lung cancer. TCRdb's copy holds only in-frame clones and misses some; the assay was immunoSEQ multiplex PCR. The table lists thousands of clones, 30% to 35% of them singletons, with about 9.9% in the top ten. Whole-study findings and limits: Among the tissues sampled, uninvolved adjacent lung had the highest T cell clonality, above tumor. Longer survival (overall) was linked to higher T cell density in blood. Adjacent lung was found to contain a median roughly 50 of the top 100 tumor clones.

Per the germline V gene, CDR1 is LNHDA and CDR2 is SQIVND (reference sequence). The junction had 10 bases not matched to a gene; V was cut back by 4 bases and J by 4 bases. The CDR3 spans 16 residues. Details on this clone: Its antigen is unidentified.

The sequencing used normal lung tissue next to the tumor, collected before any cancer treatment. The chain carries TRBV19 and TRBJ2-1; TRBD1 matches 7 bases. This clonotype originated in a male donor older than 55 with stage III lung adenocarcinoma. Here the CDR3 DNA reads TGTGCCAGTAGTAACCGACAGGGAGAGGCATACAATGAGCAGTTCTTC. Translated, it gives CASSNRQGEAYNEQFF.